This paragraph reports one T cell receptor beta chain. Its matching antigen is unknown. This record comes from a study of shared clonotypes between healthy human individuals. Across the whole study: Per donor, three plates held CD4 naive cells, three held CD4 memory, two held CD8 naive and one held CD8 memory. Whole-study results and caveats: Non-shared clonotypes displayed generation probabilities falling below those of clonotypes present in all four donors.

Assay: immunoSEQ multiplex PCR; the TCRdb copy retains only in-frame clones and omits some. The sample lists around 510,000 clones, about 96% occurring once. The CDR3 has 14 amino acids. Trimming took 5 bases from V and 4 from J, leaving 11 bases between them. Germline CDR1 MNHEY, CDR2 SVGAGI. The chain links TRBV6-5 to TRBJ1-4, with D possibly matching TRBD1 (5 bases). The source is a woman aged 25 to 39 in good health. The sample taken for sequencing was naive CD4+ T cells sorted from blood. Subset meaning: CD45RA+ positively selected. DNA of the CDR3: TGTGCCAGCAGTCGGGACGGAGTTAATGAAAAACTGTTTTTT. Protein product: CASSRDGVNEKLFF.